The T cell receptor beta chain described here comes from a study of cytomegalovirus exposure and HLA in healthy donors. The PCR had 60 Vbeta and 13 Jbeta primers. Only in-frame clones appear in the TCRdb table, and some are missing; sequencing was by immunoSEQ multiplex PCR. The repertoire holds under 85,000 clones, over 70% seen once, with roughly 1.7% in the top ten. Germline V CDR1 and CDR2: SGHVS, FQNEAQ. The CDR3 has 14 amino acids. V lost 6 bases to trimming and J lost 4 bases; unmatched junction nucleotides: 3. General study results and limits: Indistinguishable V segments such as TRBV6-2 and TRBV6-3 were excluded.

Comments on this clone: What it binds is unknown.

The chain has TRBV7-8 and TRBJ2-1, with TRBD2 matching 10 bases. The sequenced material came from PBMCs. This receptor was obtained from a man aged 40-50 years in good health and CMV-seronegative. CDR3 residues: CASSRTSGYNEQFF. The CDR3 DNA sequence: TGTGCCAGCAGTCGGACTAGCGGATACAATGAGCAGTTCTTC.